A single sample is the source of the 12 T cell receptor beta chains below, sequenced in a study of blood T cell repertoires in COVID-19. Sequencing was performed with immunoSEQ multiplex PCR; in TCRdb, only in-frame clones are kept and a portion is missing. The sample has 55,000 to 75,000 clones, 55% to 75% seen once. Material for sequencing was peripheral blood. The receptors originated from a woman aged 70-85 years with COVID-19, enrolled during active disease.

This chain joins TRBV7-2 and TRBJ2-3, with 7 bases fitting TRBD2. The CDR3 consists of 18 residues. Germline V gene lookup returns CDR1 SGHTA and CDR2 FQGNSA. With V trimmed by 0 bases and J by 2 bases, 11 bases remained unmatched. CDR3 bases: TGTGCCAGCAGCTTAGCGATGGGACTAAGCGGGAACACAGATACGCAGTATTTT. Encoded protein: CASSLAMGLSGNTDTQYF.

The rearrangement links TRBV7-3 to TRBJ2-1; tentatively, D is TRBD2 (6 bases). Germline V gene sequence: CDR1 SGHTA, CDR2 FQGTGA. CDR3 length equals 13 residues. Trimming left V 3 bases short and J 6 bases short, with 9 bases between. The DNA of the CDR3 is TGTGCCAGCAGCTTGCTGGGGGGCAATGAGCAGTTCTTC. Translating it yields CASSLLGGNEQFF.

This sequence joins TRBV4-2 and TRBJ2-1, with 9 bases fitting TRBD1. CDR3 size: 15 residues. Germline CDR1 reads LGHNA; CDR2 reads YNFKEQ. V was clipped by 4 bases and J by 1 base; unmatched bases: 2. The CDR3 loop reads CASSPTGGSYNEQFF. The CDR3 coding sequence is TGTGCCAGCAGCCCGACAGGGGGGTCCTACAATGAGCAGTTCTTC.

Within the sample, this clone is medium-sized (0.01 to 0.1%). The chain links TRBV9 to TRBJ1-1, with D hard to call. The length of the CDR3 is 14 residues. V dropped 0 bases and J dropped 4 bases, with 10 bases sitting between them. Germline V CDR1 and CDR2: SGDLS, YYNGEE. The chain's CDR3 is CASSVGVGGTEAFF. DNA of the CDR3: TGTGCCAGCAGCGTAGGGGTAGGAGGCACTGAAGCTTTCTTT.

The J gene is TRBJ1-1, the V gene TRBV13; D possibly corresponds to TRBD1 (5 bases). The V end was cut by 1 base, the J end by 4 bases, with 7 bases between. CDR3 length: 13 residues. CDR1 is PRHDT, CDR2 FYEKMQ, per germline (reference sequence). The CDR3 protein is CASSLAGGTEAFF. The CDR3 DNA reads as TGTGCCAGCAGCTTAGCGGGGGGCACTGAAGCTTTCTTT.

This clone was observed a single time. The rearrangement uses TRBV7-6 and TRBJ1-6; 10 positions agree with TRBD1. CDR1 is SGHVS and CDR2 is FNYEAQ in the germline V gene. J lost 7 bases, V lost 4 bases, and 4 bases had no gene match. The CDR3 spans 15 residues. CDR3 region: CASSYLGQGNSPLHF. DNA of the CDR3: TGTGCCAGCAGCTACCTGGGACAGGGGAATTCACCCCTCCACTTT.

V usage is TRBV15 and J usage is TRBJ2-5, with TRBD1 as a possible D gene (5 bases). This CDR3 region has 14 residues. The V end lost 1 base, the J end lost 4 bases, and 10 bases lay between the germline ends. CDR1 is LNHNV and CDR2 is YYDKDF in the germline V gene (reference sequence). The CDR3 nucleotides read TGTGCCACCAGCAGAGGGGGCTCCGGAGAGACCCAGTACTTC. It specifies CATSRGGSGETQYF.

This rearrangement joins TRBV5-8 to TRBJ1-1, with D unclear. Germline-derived CDR1 and CDR2 are SGHTS and YDEGEE. The V gene lost 2 bases and the J gene lost 7 bases, with 3 bases spanning the gap. This CDR3 is 10 amino acids long. The CDR3 DNA reads as TGTGCCAGCAGCTTCGGTGAAGCTTTCTTT. Translating gives CASSFGEAFF.

A remark on this clone: Compared with germline, one end of the junction differs, possibly owing to a read error. The chain combines TRBV23-1 with TRBJ2-3; the D is unclear. TRBV23-1 is labeled an ORF, and its function is uncertain. The CDR3 has 12 residues. In DNA form, the CDR3 reads TGCGCCAGCCGTCACTTCAATCTAACGCAGTATTTT. Its translation: CASRHFNLTQYF.

The chain couples TRBV6-4 to TRBJ2-3; 12 bases are a match to TRBD2. The CDR3 runs 15 residues. V trimming: 5 bases; J trimming: 4 bases; junction bases outside the gene matches: 4. Germline lookup yields CDR1 MRHNA and CDR2 SNTAGT. The CDR3 spells CASSPTSGSADTQYF. The CDR3 nucleotides are TGTGCCAGCAGTCCGACTAGCGGGAGTGCAGATACGCAGTATTTT.

The rearrangement links TRBV19 to TRBJ2-1; 8 nucleotides match TRBD2. Per the germline V gene, CDR1 is LNHDA and CDR2 is SQIVND (reference sequence). This CDR3 has 15 residues. The ends lost 4 bases at V and 6 bases at J; junction bases unmatched: 8. CDR3 region: CASSRAGGWGNEQFF. CDR3 nucleotides: TGTGCCAGTAGTAGGGCGGGAGGATGGGGCAATGAGCAGTTCTTC.

The rearrangement uses TRBV13 and TRBJ2-1; D is ambiguous. The CDR3 is 14 amino acids. Germline CDR1 PRHDT, CDR2 FYEKMQ (reference sequence). V shed 3 bases and J shed 1 base, with 7 bases lying between them. CDR3 amino acids: CASSFGESYNEQFF. The CDR3 bases are TGTGCCAGCAGCTTCGGAGAGTCCTACAATGAGCAGTTCTTC.